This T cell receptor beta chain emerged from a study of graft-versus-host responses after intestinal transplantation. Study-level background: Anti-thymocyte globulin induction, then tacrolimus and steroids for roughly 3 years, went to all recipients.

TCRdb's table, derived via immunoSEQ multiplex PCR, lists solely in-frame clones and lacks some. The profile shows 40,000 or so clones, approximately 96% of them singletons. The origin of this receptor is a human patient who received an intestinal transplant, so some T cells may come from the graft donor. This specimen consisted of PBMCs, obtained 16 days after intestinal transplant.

The CDR3 sequence is CASSTGLAGGNNNEQFF. The CDR3 coding sequence is TGTGCCAGCAGTACCGGACTAGCGGGAGGGAACAACAATGAGCAGTTCTTC. The V and J genes are TRBV28 and TRBJ2-1; 15 bases line up with TRBD2. This CDR3 has 17 residues. Germline loops: CDR1 MDHEN, CDR2 SYDVKM. V trimming: 5 bases; J trimming: 5 bases; junction bases outside the gene matches: 7.